What follows are 23 T cell receptor beta chains derived from one specimen sequenced in a study of lymphopenia after photon versus proton radiotherapy. Repertoires were generated with immunoSEQ multiplex PCR, while TCRdb's copy carries only in-frame clones and drops some. The table includes about 25,000 clones, roughly four fifths detected once. Here the sequenced sample was peripheral blood, taken from a patient treated with photon-based radiotherapy. The receptors shown here come from a woman in her 50s with pancreatic cancer.

Of note for this clone: Compared with germline, one end of the junction differs, possibly owing to a read error. The V call is TRBV27, the J call TRBJ2-1; 9 bases match TRBD2. The CDR3 runs to 15 residues. In germline, CDR1 is MNHEY, CDR2 SMNVEV (reference sequence). The CDR3 protein is CASSYSGSSHNEQFF. Here the CDR3 DNA reads TGTGCCAGCAGCTATAGCGGGAGCTCCCACAATGAGCAGTTCTTC.

The chain uses TRBV6-4 and TRBJ2-1; TRBD1 aligns across 7 bases. V gave up 0 bases and J gave up 2 bases; unmatched junction bases: 10. Germline V gene data show CDR1 as MRHNA and CDR2 as SNTAGT. The CDR3 contains 18 residues. The CDR3 reads CASSDSDRLGGTYNEQFF. CDR3 sequence (DNA): TGTGCCAGCAGTGACTCGGACAGGCTAGGTGGGACCTACAATGAGCAGTTCTTC.

J is TRBJ1-4 and V is TRBV28; no clear D gene. The CDR3 loop spans 15 amino acids. Germline CDR1 is MDHEN and CDR2 is SYDVKM. Trimming pared 6 bases from V and 5 bases from J, leaving 16 bases between. The CDR3 DNA sequence: TGTGCCAGCAGCCCCCCGGGGTGGCGGAATGAAAAACTGTTTTTT. Translated, it gives CASSPPGWRNEKLFF.

In its sample, this clone ranks as medium-sized. The chain joins TRBV7-9 to TRBJ1-6; 7 bases match TRBD1. The CDR3 extends over 14 amino acids. With V trimmed by 4 bases and J by 5 bases, 2 bases remained unmatched. Germline lookup yields CDR1 SEHNR and CDR2 FQNEAQ (reference sequence). DNA of the CDR3: TGTGCCAGCAGCTCGACAGGGAATAATTCACCCCTCCACTTT. This encodes CASSSTGNNSPLHF.

V and J are TRBV7-8 and TRBJ1-1; D gene uncertain. Germline lookup yields CDR1 SGHVS and CDR2 FQNEAQ. The CDR3 length is 14 residues. V lost 1 base and J lost 5, with 11 bases in between. CDR3 nucleotides: TGTGCCAGCAGCTTAGGACGGGGATGGACTGAAGCTTTCTTT. It yields the protein CASSLGRGWTEAFF.

The genes are TRBV19 and TRBJ2-7, with TRBD1 matching over 9 bases. CDR3 size: 17 residues. V was pared by 3 bases and J by 2 bases, with 11 bases of the junction left unmatched. CDR1 and CDR2 (germline): LNHDA, SQIVND (reference sequence). The CDR3 region is CASSIALNRGPTYEQYF. CDR3 coding DNA: TGTGCCAGTAGTATCGCTCTCAACAGGGGGCCCACCTACGAGCAGTACTTC.

The chain is built from TRBV5-1 and TRBJ2-5, with 8 bases lining up with TRBD2. After removal of 3 bases from V and 2 bases from J, the junction contained 3 bases not matched to a gene. This CDR3 contains 14 residues. Germline V gene lookup returns CDR1 SGHRS and CDR2 YFSETQ. CDR3 DNA sequence: TGCGCCAGCAGCTCCGGGACTAGTCAAGAGACCCAGTACTTC. Translated: CASSSGTSQETQYF.

This chain uses TRBV6-6 with TRBJ2-1, with 9 bases that match TRBD1. The germline V gene has CDR1 MNHNY and CDR2 SVGAGI (reference sequence). The J segment lost 9 bases and the V segment lost 5 bases, leaving 5 bases of the junction unmatched. CDR3 length: 13 amino acids. The CDR3 bases are TGTGCCAGCAGTCCCACAGGGGGCGTTGAGCAGTTCTTC. Translation gives CASSPTGGVEQFF.

The chain links TRBV7-8 to TRBJ1-2, with 7 bases aligning to TRBD1. The CDR3 length is 16 residues. Germline lookup yields CDR1 SGHVS and CDR2 FQNEAQ. J gave up 4 bases and V 5 bases, and 13 bases lay outside the gene matches. The CDR3 DNA is TGTGCCAGCAGCCCCCCGGGAGGGGGCATGGTCTATGGCTACACCTTC. Its translation: CASSPPGGGMVYGYTF.

This clone was observed a few times. The V and J genes are TRBV7-2 and TRBJ1-2; D is undetermined. Germline CDR1 SGHTA, CDR2 FQGNSA. The germline V and J ends were trimmed by 5 bases and 8 bases, with 18 bases remaining between them. This CDR3 has 14 residues. In DNA, the CDR3 is TGTGCCAGCAGCGCATCCTTCCTAACAGAGGGCTACACCTTC. It yields the protein CASSASFLTEGYTF.

The chain is built from TRBV7-2 and TRBJ2-5; a possible D gene is TRBD2 (6 bases). Trimming stripped 6 bases from V and 0 bases from J, with 14 bases between. The CDR3 runs 15 residues. Germline CDR1 reads SGHTA; CDR2 reads FQGNSA. CDR3: CASSGDSEYQETQYF. Written as DNA, the CDR3 is TGTGCCAGCAGTGGGGACTCCGAGTACCAAGAGACCCAGTACTTC.

As concerns this clone: This specimen includes other DNA sequences encoding the same CDR3. The chain couples TRBV5-1 to TRBJ2-5, with D maybe TRBD1 (6 bases). V was clipped by 0 bases and J by 3 bases, with 9 bases between them. CDR1 and CDR2 (germline): SGHRS, YFSETQ. CDR3 length equals 14 residues. The DNA for the CDR3 is TGCGCCAGCAGCTTGGGACAGGAGGAAGAGACCCAGTACTTC. It translates to CASSLGQEEETQYF.

This clone was recorded a few times. The chain recombines TRBV4-3 with TRBJ2-1; D remains ambiguous. Per the germline V gene, CDR1 is LGHNA and CDR2 is YSLEER. The CDR3 totals 16 residues. Trimming shortened V by 2 bases and J by 5 bases, and 16 bases separated the two germline ends. The CDR3 DNA reads as TGCGCCAGCAGCCAACAACTCCTGGCCCCGAACAATGAGCAGTTCTTC. It translates to CASSQQLLAPNNEQFF.

V usage is TRBV6-1 and J usage is TRBJ2-5; the D is unclear. TRBJ2-7 matches the DNA end more closely, so the J call is doubtful. Germline V lookup: CDR1 MNHNS, CDR2 SASEGT. This CDR3 region has 16 residues. CDR3 residues: CASSVQTGTPPYEQYF. CDR3 in DNA: TGTGCCAGCAGTGTCCAAACTGGAACCCCTCCCTACGAGCAGTACTTC.

To note about this clone: Distinct nucleotide sequences in the sample also encode this CDR3. The CDR3 region is CASSYGSSSYEQYF. As DNA, the CDR3 is TGTGCCAGCAGTTACGGGAGTAGCTCCTACGAGCAGTACTTC. J is TRBJ2-7 and V is TRBV6-5; D might be TRBD2 (5 bases). V gave up 2 bases and J gave up 0 bases, with 8 bases separating them. CDR1 is MNHEY and CDR2 is SVGAGI in the germline V gene. The CDR3 spans 14 residues.

The chain has TRBV7-9 and TRBJ2-4, with 11 positions matching TRBD1. The CDR3 runs 16 residues. V lost 5 bases to trimming and J lost 2 bases; unmatched junction nucleotides: 5. The germline V gene encodes CDR1 SEHNR and CDR2 FQNEAQ (reference sequence). The CDR3 DNA is TGTGCCAGCAGCCCAGGGACAGGGGGACCCAAAAACATTCAGTACTTC. It translates to CASSPGTGGPKNIQYF.

The chain carries TRBV19 and TRBJ2-5, with 9 bases identical to TRBD2. The germline CDR1 and CDR2 sequences are LNHDA and SQIVND (reference sequence). The CDR3 is made up of 15 amino acids. Trimming took 4 bases from V and 5 from J; bases not matched to a gene: 8. CDR3 sequence: CASSSLAGVWETQYF. The CDR3 DNA reads as TGTGCCAGTAGTAGCTTAGCGGGAGTTTGGGAGACCCAGTACTTC.

This clone occurred a few times. The V gene is TRBV19, the J gene TRBJ1-2; TRBD1 agrees at 8 bases. Germline CDR1 LNHDA, CDR2 SQIVND (reference sequence). The CDR3 runs to 14 residues. J gave up 2 bases and V 3 bases, and 2 bases lay outside the gene matches. In nucleotides, the CDR3 is TGTGCCAGTAGTATCGGACAGGGAAACTATGGCTACACCTTC. Protein sequence: CASSIGQGNYGYTF.

The chain carries TRBV6-5 and TRBJ2-2; D is ambiguous. CDR1 is MNHEY, CDR2 SVGAGI, per germline. V shed 0 bases and J shed 1 base, with 6 bases lying between them. CDR3 length: 15 residues. CDR3: CASSYSPGNTGELFF. CDR3 sequence (DNA): TGTGCCAGCAGTTACTCTCCCGGGAACACCGGGGAGCTGTTTTTT.

This clone was recorded a few times. The rearrangement joins TRBV11-2 to TRBJ2-7; 10 bases map to TRBD1. The germline V gene has CDR1 SGHAT and CDR2 FQNNGV. The V gene end was trimmed by 7 bases and the J gene end by 7 bases; junction bases not matched to a gene: 13. The CDR3 spans 15 residues. In nucleotides, the CDR3 is TGTGCCAGCAACCCGGCCGGGACAGGGGCTGGAGAGCAGTACTTC. This gives the protein CASNPAGTGAGEQYF.

The genes are TRBV27 and TRBJ2-7; 11 nucleotides align to TRBD1. CDR3 length: 12 residues. Germline V CDR1 and CDR2: MNHEY, SMNVEV (reference sequence). V lost 10 bases, J lost 3 bases, and 2 bases stayed unmatched. CDR3 DNA sequence: TGTGCCACTGGGACAGGGGGCTACGAGCAGTACTTC. It yields the protein CATGTGGYEQYF.

This clone was seen more than once but under ten times. The rearrangement links TRBV27 to TRBJ2-7; 9 nucleotides agree with TRBD2. Trimming cost V 8 bases and J 5 bases; bases outside gene matches: 13. The CDR3 totals 15 residues. Germline CDR1 and CDR2: MNHEY and SMNVEV (reference sequence). The CDR3 DNA follows: TGTGCCAGCTGCCGAATTAGCGGGAGCCCTAACGAGCAGTACTTC. It specifies CASCRISGSPNEQYF.

The V and J genes are TRBV14 and TRBJ1-6; D uncertain. The CDR3 is 15 amino acids. V lost 0 bases and J 4 bases, leaving 7 bases between the germline ends. From germline, CDR1 is SGHDN and CDR2 FVKESK. CDR3 residues: CASSQDSGYNSPLHF. The CDR3 DNA reads as TGTGCCAGCAGCCAAGACTCCGGTTATAATTCACCCCTCCACTTT.